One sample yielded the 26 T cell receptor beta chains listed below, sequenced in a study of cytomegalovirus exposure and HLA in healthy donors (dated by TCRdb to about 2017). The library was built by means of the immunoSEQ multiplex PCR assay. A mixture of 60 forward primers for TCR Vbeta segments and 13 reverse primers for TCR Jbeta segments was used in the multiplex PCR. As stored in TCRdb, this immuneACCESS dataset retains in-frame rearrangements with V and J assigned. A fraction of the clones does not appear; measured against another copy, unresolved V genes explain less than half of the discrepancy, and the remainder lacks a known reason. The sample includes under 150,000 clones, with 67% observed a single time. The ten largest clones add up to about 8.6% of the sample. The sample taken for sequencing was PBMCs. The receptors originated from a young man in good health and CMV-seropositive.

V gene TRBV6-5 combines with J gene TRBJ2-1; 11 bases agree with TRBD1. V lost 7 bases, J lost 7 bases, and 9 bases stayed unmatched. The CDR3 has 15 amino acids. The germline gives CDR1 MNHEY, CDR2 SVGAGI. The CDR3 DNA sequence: TGTGCCAGCAAAGAGGACAGGGGGCGAATTAATGAGCAGTTCTTC. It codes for CASKEDRGRINEQFF.

The CDR3 sequence is CASSQTQGTGELFF. The CDR3 DNA reads as TGTGCCAGCAGCCAAACACAGGGCACCGGGGAGCTGTTTTTT. The V gene is TRBV4-2, the J gene TRBJ2-2; maybe TRBD1 (6 bases). Trimming pared 2 bases from V and 4 bases from J, leaving 8 bases between. This CDR3 is built from 14 residues. Germline CDR1 LGHNA, CDR2 YNFKEQ.

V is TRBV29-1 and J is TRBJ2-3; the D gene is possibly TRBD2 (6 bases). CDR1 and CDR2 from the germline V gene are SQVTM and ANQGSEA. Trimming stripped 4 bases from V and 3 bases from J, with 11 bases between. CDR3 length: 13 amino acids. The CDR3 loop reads CSVGGVKTDTQYF. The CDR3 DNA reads TGCAGCGTTGGGGGGGTAAAGACAGATACGCAGTATTTT.

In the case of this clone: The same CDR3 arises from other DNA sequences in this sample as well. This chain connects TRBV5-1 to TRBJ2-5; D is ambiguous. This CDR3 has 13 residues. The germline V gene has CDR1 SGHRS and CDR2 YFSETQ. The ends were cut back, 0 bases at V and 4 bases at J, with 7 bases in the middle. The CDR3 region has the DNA TGCGCCAGCAGCTTGGGTGCCGGAGAGACCCAGTACTTC. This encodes CASSLGAGETQYF. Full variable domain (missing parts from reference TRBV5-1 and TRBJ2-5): KAGVTQTPRYLIKTRGQQVTLSCSPISGHRSVSWYQQTPGQGLQFLFEYFSETQRNKGNFPGRFSGRQFSNSRSEMNVSTLELGDSALYLCASSLGAGETQYFGPGTRLLVL.

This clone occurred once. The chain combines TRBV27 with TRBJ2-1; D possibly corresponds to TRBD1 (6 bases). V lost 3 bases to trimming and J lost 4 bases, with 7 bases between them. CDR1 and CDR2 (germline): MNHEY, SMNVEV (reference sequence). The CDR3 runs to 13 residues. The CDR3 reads CASSLDRYNEQFF. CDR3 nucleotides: TGTGCCAGCAGTTTGGACAGATACAATGAGCAGTTCTTC.

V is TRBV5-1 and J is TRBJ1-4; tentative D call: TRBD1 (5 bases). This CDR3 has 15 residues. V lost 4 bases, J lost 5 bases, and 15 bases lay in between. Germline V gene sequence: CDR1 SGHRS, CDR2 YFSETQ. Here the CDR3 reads CASSPSRASNEKLFF. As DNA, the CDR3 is TGCGCCAGCAGCCCCAGCAGGGCATCAAATGAAAAACTGTTTTTT. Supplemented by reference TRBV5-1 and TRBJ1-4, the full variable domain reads KAGVTQTPRYLIKTRGQQVTLSCSPISGHRSVSWYQQTPGQGLQFLFEYFSETQRNKGNFPGRFSGRQFSNSRSEMNVSTLELGDSALYLCASSPSRASNEKLFFGSGTQLSVL.

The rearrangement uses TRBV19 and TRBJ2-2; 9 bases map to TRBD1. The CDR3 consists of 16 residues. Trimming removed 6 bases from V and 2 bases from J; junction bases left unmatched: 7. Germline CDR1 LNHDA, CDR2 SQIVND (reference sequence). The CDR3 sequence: CASSLDRGINTGELFF. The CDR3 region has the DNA TGTGCCAGTAGCCTGGACAGGGGAATCAACACCGGGGAGCTGTTTTTT.

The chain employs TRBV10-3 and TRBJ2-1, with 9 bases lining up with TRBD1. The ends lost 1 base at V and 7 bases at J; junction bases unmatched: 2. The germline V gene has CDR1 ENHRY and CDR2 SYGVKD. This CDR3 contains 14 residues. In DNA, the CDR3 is TGTGCCATCAGTGAGTACGACAGGGGGAATGAGCAGTTCTTC. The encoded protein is CAISEYDRGNEQFF.

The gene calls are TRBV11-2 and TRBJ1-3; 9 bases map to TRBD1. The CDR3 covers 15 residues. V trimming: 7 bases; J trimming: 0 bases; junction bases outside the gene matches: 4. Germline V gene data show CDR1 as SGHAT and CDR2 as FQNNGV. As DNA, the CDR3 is TGTGCCAGCAACAGGGACAGGGCCTCTGGAAACACCATATATTTT. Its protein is CASNRDRASGNTIYF.

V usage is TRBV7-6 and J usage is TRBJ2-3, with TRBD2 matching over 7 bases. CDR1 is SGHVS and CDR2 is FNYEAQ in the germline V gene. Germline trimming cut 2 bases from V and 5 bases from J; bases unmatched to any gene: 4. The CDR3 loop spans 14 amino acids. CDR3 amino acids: CASSLRRGEDTQYF. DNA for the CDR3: TGTGCCAGCAGCTTACGACGGGGGGAAGATACGCAGTATTTT.

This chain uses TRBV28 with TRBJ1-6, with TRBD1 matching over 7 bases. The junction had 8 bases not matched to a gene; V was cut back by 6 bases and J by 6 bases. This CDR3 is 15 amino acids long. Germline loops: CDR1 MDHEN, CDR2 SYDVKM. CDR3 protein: CASRGQALANSPLHF. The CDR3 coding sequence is TGTGCCAGCAGAGGACAGGCCCTTGCTAATTCACCCCTCCACTTT.

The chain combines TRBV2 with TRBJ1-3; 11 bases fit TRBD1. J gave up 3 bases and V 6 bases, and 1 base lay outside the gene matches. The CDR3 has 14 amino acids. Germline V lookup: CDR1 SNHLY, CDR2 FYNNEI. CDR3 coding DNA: TGTGCCAGCAGGGACAGGGGGCGTGGAAACACCATATATTTT. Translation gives CASRDRGRGNTIYF.

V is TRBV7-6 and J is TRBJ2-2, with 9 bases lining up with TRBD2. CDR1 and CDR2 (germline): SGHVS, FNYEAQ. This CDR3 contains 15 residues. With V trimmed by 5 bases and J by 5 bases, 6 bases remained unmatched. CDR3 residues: CASSRSSGVTGELFF. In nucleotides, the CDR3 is TGTGCCAGCAGCCGATCTAGCGGGGTAACCGGGGAGCTGTTTTTT.

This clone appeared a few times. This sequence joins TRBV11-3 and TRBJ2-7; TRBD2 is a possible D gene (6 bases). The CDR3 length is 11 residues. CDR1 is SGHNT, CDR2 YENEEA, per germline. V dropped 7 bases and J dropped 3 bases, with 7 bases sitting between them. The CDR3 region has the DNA TGTGCCAGCATGGGGGGCTACGAGCAGTACTTC. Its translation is CASMGGYEQYF.

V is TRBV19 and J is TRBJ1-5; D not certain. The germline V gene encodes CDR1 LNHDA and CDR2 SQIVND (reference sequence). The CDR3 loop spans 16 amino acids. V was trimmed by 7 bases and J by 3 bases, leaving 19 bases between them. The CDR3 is CASKTEPLTDNQPQHF. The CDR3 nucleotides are TGTGCCAGTAAGACGGAGCCATTAACGGACAATCAGCCCCAGCATTTT.

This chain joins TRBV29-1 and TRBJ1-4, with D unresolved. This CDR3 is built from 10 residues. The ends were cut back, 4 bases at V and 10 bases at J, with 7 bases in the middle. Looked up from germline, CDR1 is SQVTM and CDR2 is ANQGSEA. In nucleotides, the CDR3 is TGCAGCGTTGCGGAGGGAAAACTGTTTTTT. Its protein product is CSVAEGKLFF.

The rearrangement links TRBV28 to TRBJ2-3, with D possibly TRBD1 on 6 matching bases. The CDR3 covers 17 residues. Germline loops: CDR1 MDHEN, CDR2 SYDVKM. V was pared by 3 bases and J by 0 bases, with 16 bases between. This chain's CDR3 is CASSFGADSPSTDTQYF. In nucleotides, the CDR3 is TGTGCCAGCAGTTTCGGGGCGGACAGCCCGAGCACAGATACGCAGTATTTT.

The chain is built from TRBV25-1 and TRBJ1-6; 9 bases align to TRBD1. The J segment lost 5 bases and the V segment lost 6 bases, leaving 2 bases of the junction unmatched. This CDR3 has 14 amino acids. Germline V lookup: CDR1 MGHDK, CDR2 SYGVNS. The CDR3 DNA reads TGTGCCAGCAGCGGACAGGGGAATAATTCACCCCTCCACTTT. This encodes CASSGQGNNSPLHF.

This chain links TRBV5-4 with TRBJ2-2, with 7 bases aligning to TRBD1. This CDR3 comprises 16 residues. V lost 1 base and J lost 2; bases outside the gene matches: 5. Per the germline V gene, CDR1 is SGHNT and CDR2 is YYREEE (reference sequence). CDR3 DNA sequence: TGTGCCAGCAGCTTGCCCGGGACAGTCAACACCGGGGAGCTGTTTTTT. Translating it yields CASSLPGTVNTGELFF.

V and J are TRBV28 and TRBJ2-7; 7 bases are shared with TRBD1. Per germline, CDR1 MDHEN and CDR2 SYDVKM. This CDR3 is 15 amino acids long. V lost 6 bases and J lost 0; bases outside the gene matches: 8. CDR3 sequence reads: CASSPGTVSSYEQYF. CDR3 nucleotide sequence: TGTGCCAGCAGCCCCGGGACAGTAAGCTCCTACGAGCAGTACTTC.

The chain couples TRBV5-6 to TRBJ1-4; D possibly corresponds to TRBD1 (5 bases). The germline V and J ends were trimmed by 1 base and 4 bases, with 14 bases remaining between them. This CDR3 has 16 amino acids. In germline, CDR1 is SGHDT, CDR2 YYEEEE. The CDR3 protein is CASSLRGTGGNEKLFF. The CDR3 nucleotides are TGTGCCAGCAGCTTGAGGGGTACCGGGGGTAATGAAAAACTGTTTTTT.

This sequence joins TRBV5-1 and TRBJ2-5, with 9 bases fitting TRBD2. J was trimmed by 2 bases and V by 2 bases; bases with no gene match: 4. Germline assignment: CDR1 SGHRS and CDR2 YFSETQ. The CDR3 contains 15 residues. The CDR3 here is CASSFGTSRQETQYF. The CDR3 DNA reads TGCGCCAGCAGCTTCGGGACTAGCAGACAAGAGACCCAGTACTTC.

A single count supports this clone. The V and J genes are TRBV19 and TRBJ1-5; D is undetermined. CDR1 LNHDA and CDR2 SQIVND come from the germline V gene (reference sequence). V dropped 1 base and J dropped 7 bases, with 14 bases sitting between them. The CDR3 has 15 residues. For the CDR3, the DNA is TGTGCCAGTAGTATAGGGACTCAAGGACCGCAGCCCCAGCATTTT. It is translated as CASSIGTQGPQPQHF.

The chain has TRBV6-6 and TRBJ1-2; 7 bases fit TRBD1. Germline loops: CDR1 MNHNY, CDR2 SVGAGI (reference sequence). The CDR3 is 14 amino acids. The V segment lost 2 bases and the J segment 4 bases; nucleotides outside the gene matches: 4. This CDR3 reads CASSYDRALYGYTF. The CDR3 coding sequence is TGTGCCAGCAGTTACGACAGGGCCCTCTATGGCTACACCTTC.

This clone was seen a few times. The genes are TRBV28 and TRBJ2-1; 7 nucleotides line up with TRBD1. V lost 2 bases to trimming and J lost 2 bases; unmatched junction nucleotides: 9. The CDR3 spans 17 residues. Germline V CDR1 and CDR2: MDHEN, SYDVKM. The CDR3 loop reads CASSLPPTGKTYNEQFF. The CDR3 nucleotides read TGTGCCAGCAGTTTACCTCCGACAGGGAAGACCTACAATGAGCAGTTCTTC.

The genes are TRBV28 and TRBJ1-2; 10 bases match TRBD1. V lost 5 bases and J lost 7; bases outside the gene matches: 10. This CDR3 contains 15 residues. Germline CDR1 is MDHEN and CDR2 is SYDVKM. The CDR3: CASSPDQDRGLGYTF. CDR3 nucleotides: TGTGCCAGCAGTCCGGACCAAGACAGGGGGCTTGGCTACACCTTC.